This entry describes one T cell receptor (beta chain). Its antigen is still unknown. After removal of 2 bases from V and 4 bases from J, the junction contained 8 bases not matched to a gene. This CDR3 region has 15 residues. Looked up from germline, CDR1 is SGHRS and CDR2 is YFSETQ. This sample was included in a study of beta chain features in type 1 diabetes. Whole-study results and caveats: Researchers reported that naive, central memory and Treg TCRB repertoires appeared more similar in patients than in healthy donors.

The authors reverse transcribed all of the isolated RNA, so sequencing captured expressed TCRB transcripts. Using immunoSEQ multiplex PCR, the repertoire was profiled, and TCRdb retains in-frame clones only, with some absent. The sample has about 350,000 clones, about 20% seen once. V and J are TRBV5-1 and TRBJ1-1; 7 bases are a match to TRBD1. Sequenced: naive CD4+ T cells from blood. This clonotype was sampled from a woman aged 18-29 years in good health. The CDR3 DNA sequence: TGCGCCAGCAGCTTTTACAGGGGTGATGGCACTGAAGCTTTCTTT. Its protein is CASSFYRGDGTEAFF.